Listed below are T cell receptor beta chains from one sample, sequenced in a study of blood T cell repertoires in COVID-19. Data came from immunoSEQ multiplex PCR; TCRdb stores just in-frame clones and leaves some out. Among roughly 170,000 clones, 70% to 90% were seen once, and the ten largest hold about 1.2%. The sequencing sample was made of peripheral blood. These receptors all stem from a man in his 60s who had recovered from COVID-19. Each CDR3 is given with its conserved first and last residue. A D gene is named only where the DNA matches it firmly. Clone size appears in some rows only: once, few, many, or a class for an expanded clone.

j_gene	abundance	d_gene	v_gene	CDR3aa	CDR3nt
TRBJ2-7	NA	TRBD1	TRBV7-2	CASSPTTGMYEQYF	TGTGCCAGCAGCCCAACGACAGGGATGTACGAGCAGTACTTC
TRBJ2-1	NA	TRBD2	TRBV10-2	CASQRGLVEGNEQFF	TGCGCCAGTCAAAGGGGACTAGTAGAAGGAAATGAGCAGTTCTTC
TRBJ2-1	NA	TRBD2	TRBV7-9	CASSLSGGPYNEQFF	TGTGCCAGCAGCTTAAGCGGGGGGCCCTACAATGAGCAGTTCTTC
TRBJ2-5	NA	TRBD2	TRBV9	CASSVVPSGGADQETQYF	TGTGCCAGCAGCGTAGTACCTAGCGGGGGGGCCGATCAAGAGACCCAGTACTTC
TRBJ2-7	NA	NA	TRBV14	CASSQDPLERGLRQYF	TGTGCCAGCAGCCAAGATCCCCTGGAGCGCGGCTTAAGGCAGTACTTC
TRBJ2-1	once	TRBD2	TRBV20-1	CSASQSGGAYNEQFF	TGCAGTGCTAGTCAGAGCGGGGGGGCATACAATGAGCAGTTCTTC
TRBJ2-3	few	NA	TRBV3-1/TRBV3-2	CASRKGSTDTQYF	TGTGCCAGCAGGAAGGGGAGCACAGATACGCAGTATTTT
TRBJ1-1	few	NA	TRBV4-2	CASSQDERRGTEAFF	TGTGCCAGCAGCCAAGATGAGCGGCGCGGAACTGAAGCTTTCTTT
TRBJ1-1	NA	NA	TRBV12-3/TRBV12-4	CASSRGGGTEAFF	TGTGCCAGCAGCCGAGGTGGAGGCACTGAAGCTTTCTTT
TRBJ2-5	NA	TRBD1	TRBV7-2	CASSSGQGAWETQYF	TGTGCCAGCAGCTCCGGACAGGGGGCGTGGGAGACCCAGTACTTC
TRBJ1-1	NA	NA	TRBV28	CASSLAGAEEAEAFF	TGTGCCAGCAGTTTGGCGGGGGCTGAGGAGGCTGAAGCTTTCTTT
TRBJ1-2	NA	NA	TRBV5-5	CASSLAGQGPSGYTF	TGTGCCAGCAGCTTGGCCGGGCAGGGGCCCTCTGGCTACACCTTC
TRBJ2-2	NA	TRBD2	TRBV4-3	CASSQAAGDNTGELFF	TGCGCCAGCAGCCAAGCGGCGGGGGATAACACCGGGGAGCTGTTTTTT
TRBJ2-3	NA	TRBD2	TRBV3-1/TRBV3-2	CASSQDSSGGDTQYF	TGTGCCAGCAGCCAAGATAGTAGCGGGGGGGATACGCAGTATTTT
TRBJ2-7	NA	NA	TRBV7-9	CAGAGSSYEQYF	TGTGCCGGGGCGGGGAGCTCCTACGAGCAGTACTTC
TRBJ1-6	once	NA	TRBV7-2	CASSFSSSYNSPLHF	TGTGCCAGCAGCTTTTCGAGTTCCTATAATTCACCCCTCCACTTT
TRBJ1-1	NA	NA	TRBV27	CASRIDRLNTEAFF	TGTGCCAGCAGGATAGACAGACTGAACACTGAAGCTTTCTTT
TRBJ1-4	once	TRBD1	TRBV5-5	CASSSRDRGATNEKLFF	TGTGCCAGCAGCTCCCGGGACAGGGGTGCAACTAATGAAAAACTGTTTTTT
TRBJ1-1	NA	NA	TRBV11-3	CASSKPGVAGGNTEAFF	TGTGCCAGCAGCAAGCCAGGGGTGGCCGGAGGAAACACTGAAGCTTTCTTT
TRBJ2-7	NA	NA	TRBV6-2/TRBV6-3	CASSYSISTGYEQYF	TGTGCCAGCAGTTACTCGATTTCAACAGGGTACGAGCAGTACTTC
TRBJ1-5	NA	TRBD1	TRBV6-2/TRBV6-3	CASSATDRVQPQHF	TGTGCCAGCAGTGCGACGGACAGGGTTCAGCCCCAGCATTTT
TRBJ1-1	once	NA	TRBV6-4	CASRPTGRDTEAFF	TGTGCCAGCAGACCCACAGGGAGGGACACTGAAGCTTTCTTT
TRBJ1-2	NA	NA	TRBV7-9	CASSFVSSLYGYTF	TGTGCCAGCAGCTTTGTTAGCAGTCTCTATGGCTACACCTTC
TRBJ1-2	NA	TRBD1	TRBV6-5	CASRPDGQGAGGYTF	TGTGCCAGCAGACCAGATGGACAGGGGGCGGGTGGCTACACCTTC
TRBJ1-5	NA	NA	TRBV7-2	CASSLQGLGNQPQHF	TGTGCCAGCAGCTTACAGGGACTGGGCAATCAGCCCCAGCATTTT